What follows are 3 T cell receptor beta chains derived from one specimen sequenced in a study of beta chain features in type 1 diabetes. Study observations and caveats: In every one of the four CD4+ subsets, TCRB CDR3s were moderately but significantly shorter in Type 1 diabetes patients.

Expressed TCRB transcripts were sequenced because the isolated RNA had all been reverse transcribed beforehand. Measured with immunoSEQ multiplex PCR; TCRdb has only the in-frame clones, and not every one. The repertoire consists of approximately 260,000 clones, with 24% occurring once and the leading ten covering around 0.012%. These receptors' antigens are unknown. Sequencing used naive CD4+ T cells from blood. The source is a woman aged 25 to 39 with type 1 diabetes.

This clone came up a few times. The chain employs TRBV10-3 and TRBJ2-7; possible D gene TRBD1, 7 bases. This CDR3 contains 15 residues. Trimming pared 3 bases from V and 3 bases from J, leaving 15 bases between. Germline V gene data show CDR1 as ENHRY and CDR2 as SYGVKD. The DNA of the CDR3 is TGTGCCATCAGTGACCGGGGGACAGCTGGCTACGAGCAGTACTTC. Translating gives CAISDRGTAGYEQYF.

V is TRBV5-1 and J is TRBJ1-2; no reliable D call. V was pared by 2 bases and J by 4 bases, with 9 bases between. The germline gives CDR1 SGHRS, CDR2 YFSETQ. CDR3 length: 13 residues. CDR3 region: CASSFAETYGYTF. DNA of the CDR3: TGCGCCAGCAGCTTTGCGGAAACCTATGGCTACACCTTC.

The chain has TRBV30 and TRBJ1-1, with 9 nucleotides matching TRBD1. CDR1 is GTSNPN, CDR2 SVGIG, per germline (reference sequence). This CDR3 is 12 amino acids long. The junction had 1 base not matched to a gene; V was cut back by 7 bases and J by 1 base. This chain's CDR3 is CALTGGNTEAFF. CDR3 sequence (DNA): TGTGCCTTGACAGGGGGGAACACTGAAGCTTTCTTT.